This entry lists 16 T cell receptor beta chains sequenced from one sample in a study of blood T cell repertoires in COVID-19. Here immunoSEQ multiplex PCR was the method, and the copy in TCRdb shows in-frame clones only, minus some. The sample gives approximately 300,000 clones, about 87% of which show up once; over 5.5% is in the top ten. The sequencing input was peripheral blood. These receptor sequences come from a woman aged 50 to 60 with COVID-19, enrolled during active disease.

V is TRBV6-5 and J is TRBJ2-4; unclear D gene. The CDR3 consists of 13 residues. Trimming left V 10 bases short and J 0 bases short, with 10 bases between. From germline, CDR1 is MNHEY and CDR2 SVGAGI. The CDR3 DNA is TGTGCCACCCACAGCCTAGCCAAAAACATTCAGTACTTC. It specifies CATHSLAKNIQYF.

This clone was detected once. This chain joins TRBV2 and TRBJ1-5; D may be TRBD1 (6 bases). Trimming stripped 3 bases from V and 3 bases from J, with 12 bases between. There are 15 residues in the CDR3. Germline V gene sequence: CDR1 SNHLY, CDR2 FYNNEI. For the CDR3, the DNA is TGTGCCAGCAGTGATGGTGACAGGTTCAATCAGCCCCAGCATTTT. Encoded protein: CASSDGDRFNQPQHF.

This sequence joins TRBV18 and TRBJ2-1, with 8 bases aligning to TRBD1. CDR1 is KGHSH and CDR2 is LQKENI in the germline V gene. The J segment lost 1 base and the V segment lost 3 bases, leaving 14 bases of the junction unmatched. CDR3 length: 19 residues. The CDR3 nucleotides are TGTGCCAGCTCACCGGTAACAGGGGGAAGAATCGTGTCCTACAATGAGCAGTTCTTC. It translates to CASSPVTGGRIVSYNEQFF. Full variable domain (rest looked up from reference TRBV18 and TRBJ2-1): NAGVMQNPRHLVRRRGQEARLRCSPMKGHSHVYWYRQLPEEGLKFMVYLQKENIIDESGMPKERFSAEFPKEGPSILRIQQVVRGDSAAYFCASSPVTGGRIVSYNEQFFGPGTRLTVL.

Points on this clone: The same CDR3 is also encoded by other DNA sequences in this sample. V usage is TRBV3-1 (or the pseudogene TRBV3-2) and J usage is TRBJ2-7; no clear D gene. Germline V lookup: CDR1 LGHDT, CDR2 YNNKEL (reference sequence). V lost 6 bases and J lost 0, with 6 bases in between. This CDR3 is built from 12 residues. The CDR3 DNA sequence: TGTGCCAGCAGTCTCCTCTCCTACGAGCAGTACTTC. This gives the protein CASSLLSYEQYF.

CDR3 sequence (DNA): TGCAGCGTTGAGCAGGGGCTCTCCTATGGCTACACCTTC. It codes for CSVEQGLSYGYTF. The chain carries TRBV29-1 and TRBJ1-2, with D possibly being TRBD1 (6 bases). There are 13 residues in the CDR3. Germline CDR1 and CDR2: SQVTM and ANQGSEA. Trimming removed 3 bases at V and 4 bases at J, with 12 bases between.

The CDR3 DNA reads TGTGCCAGCAGCAGGGAACAGGGCTATGGCTACACCTTC. Residues: CASSREQGYGYTF. This chain links TRBV5-4 with TRBJ1-2; D is possibly TRBD1 (6 bases). The V and J ends lost 4 bases and 4 bases respectively, with 11 bases between them. The CDR3 extends over 13 amino acids. Germline CDR1 is SGHNT and CDR2 is YYREEE (reference sequence).

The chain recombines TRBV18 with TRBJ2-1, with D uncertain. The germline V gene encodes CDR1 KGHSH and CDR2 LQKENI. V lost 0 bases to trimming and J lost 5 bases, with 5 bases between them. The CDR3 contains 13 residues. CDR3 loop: CASSPPGNNEQFF. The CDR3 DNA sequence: TGTGCCAGCTCACCACCGGGCAACAATGAGCAGTTCTTC.

The CDR3 protein is CASSVEASGRGTQYF. The CDR3 DNA follows: TGTGCCAGCAGCGTAGAGGCCAGCGGGAGAGGTACGCAGTATTTT. The V call is TRBV9, the J call TRBJ2-3, with 8 positions matching TRBD2. V was pared by 0 bases and J by 8 bases, with 8 bases of the junction left unmatched. In germline, CDR1 is SGDLS, CDR2 YYNGEE. This CDR3 is built from 15 residues.

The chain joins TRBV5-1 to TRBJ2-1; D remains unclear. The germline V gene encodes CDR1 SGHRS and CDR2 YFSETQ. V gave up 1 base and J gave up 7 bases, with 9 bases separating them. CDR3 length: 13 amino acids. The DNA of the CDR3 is TGCGCCAGCAGCTTGACACACTATAATGAGCAGTTCTTC. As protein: CASSLTHYNEQFF.

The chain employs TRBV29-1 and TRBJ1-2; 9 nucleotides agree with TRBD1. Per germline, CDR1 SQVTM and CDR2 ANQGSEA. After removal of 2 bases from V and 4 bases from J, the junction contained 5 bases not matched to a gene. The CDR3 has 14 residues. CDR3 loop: CSVEPGQGTYGYTF. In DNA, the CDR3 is TGCAGCGTTGAACCGGGACAGGGAACCTATGGCTACACCTTC.

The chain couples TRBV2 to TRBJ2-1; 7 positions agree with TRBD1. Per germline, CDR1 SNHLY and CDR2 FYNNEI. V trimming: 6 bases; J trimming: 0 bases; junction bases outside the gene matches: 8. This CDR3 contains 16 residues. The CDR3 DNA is TGTGCCAGCAGCAAGGACCGGGACAGCTCCTACAATGAGCAGTTCTTC. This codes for CASSKDRDSSYNEQFF. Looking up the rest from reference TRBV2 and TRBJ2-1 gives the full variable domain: EPEVTQTPSHQVTQMGQEVILRCVPISNHLYFYWYRQILGQKVEFLVSFYNNEISEKSEIFDDQFSVERPDGSNFTLKIRSTKLEDSAMYFCASSKDRDSSYNEQFFGPGTRLTVL.

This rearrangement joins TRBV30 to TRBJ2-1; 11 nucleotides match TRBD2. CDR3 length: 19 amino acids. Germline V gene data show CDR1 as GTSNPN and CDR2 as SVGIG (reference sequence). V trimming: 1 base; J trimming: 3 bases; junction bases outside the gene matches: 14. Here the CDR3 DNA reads TGTGCCTGGAGTGCGATTAGCGGGAGGGCCGGATTCGTCTACAATGAGCAGTTCTTC. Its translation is CAWSAISGRAGFVYNEQFF.

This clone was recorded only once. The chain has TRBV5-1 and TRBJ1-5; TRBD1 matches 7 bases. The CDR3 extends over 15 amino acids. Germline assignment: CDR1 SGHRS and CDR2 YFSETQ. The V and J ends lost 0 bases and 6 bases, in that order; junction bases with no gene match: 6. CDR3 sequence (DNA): TGCGCCAGCAGCTTGGAGGGGACAGTTTCTCAGCCCCAGCATTTT. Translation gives CASSLEGTVSQPQHF.

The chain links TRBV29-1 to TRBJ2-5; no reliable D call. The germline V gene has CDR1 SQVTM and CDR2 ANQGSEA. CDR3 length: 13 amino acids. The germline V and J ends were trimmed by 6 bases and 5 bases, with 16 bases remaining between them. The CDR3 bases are TGCAGCGTGGAACAGTCCGCCGGGGAGACCCAGTACTTC. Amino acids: CSVEQSAGETQYF.

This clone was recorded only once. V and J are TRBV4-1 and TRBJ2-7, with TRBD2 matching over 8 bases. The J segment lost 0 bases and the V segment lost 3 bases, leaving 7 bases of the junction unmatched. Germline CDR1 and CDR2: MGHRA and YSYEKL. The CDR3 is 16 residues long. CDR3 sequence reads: CASSHNSGSYSYEQYF. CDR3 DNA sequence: TGCGCCAGCAGCCACAACAGCGGGAGCTACTCCTACGAGCAGTACTTC.

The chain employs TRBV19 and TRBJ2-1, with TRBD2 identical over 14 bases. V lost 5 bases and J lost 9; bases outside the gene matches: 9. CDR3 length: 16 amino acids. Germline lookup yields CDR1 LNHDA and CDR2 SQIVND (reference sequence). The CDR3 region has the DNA TGTGCCAGTAGTCCGACAGCCGGGACTAGCGGGGGTGAGCAGTTCTTC. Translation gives CASSPTAGTSGGEQFF.